This T cell receptor beta chain was recovered during a study of beta chain features in type 1 diabetes. Every bit of the isolated RNA underwent reverse transcription, so sequencing read expressed TCRB transcripts. Sequencing was performed with immunoSEQ multiplex PCR; in TCRdb, only in-frame clones are kept and a portion is missing. The sample has under 450,000 clones, about 16% seen once. This CDR3 comprises 14 residues. The V gene's germline CDR1 is KGHSH and CDR2 LQKENI. V shed 3 bases and J shed 1 base, with 9 bases lying between them. This sequence originates from a woman younger than 30 in good health. Sequences were obtained from naive CD4+ T cells from blood. This chain links TRBV18 with TRBJ2-5; a weak D match, TRBD1 (5 bases). CDR3 in DNA: TGTGCCAGCTCACCGACAGCCGCCCAAGAGACCCAGTACTTC. Protein: CASSPTAAQETQYF.